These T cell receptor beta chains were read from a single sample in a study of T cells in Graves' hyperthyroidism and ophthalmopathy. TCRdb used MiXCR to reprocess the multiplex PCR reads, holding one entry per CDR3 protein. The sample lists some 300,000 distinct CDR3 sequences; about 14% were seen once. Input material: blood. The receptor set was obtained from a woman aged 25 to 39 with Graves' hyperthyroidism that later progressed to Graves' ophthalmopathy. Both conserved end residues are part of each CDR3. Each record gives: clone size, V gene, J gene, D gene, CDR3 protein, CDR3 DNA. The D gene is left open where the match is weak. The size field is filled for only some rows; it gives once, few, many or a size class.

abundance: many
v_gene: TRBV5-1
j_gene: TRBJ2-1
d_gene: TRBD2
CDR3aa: CASSLELAGGLYNEQFF
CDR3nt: TGCGCCAGCAGCTTGGAACTAGCGGGAGGACTCTACAATGAGCAGTTCTTC

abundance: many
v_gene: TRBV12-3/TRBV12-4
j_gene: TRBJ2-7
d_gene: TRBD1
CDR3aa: CASSSGQGMSYEQYF
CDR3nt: TGTGCCAGCAGTTCAGGACAGGGGATGTCCTACGAGCAGTACTTC

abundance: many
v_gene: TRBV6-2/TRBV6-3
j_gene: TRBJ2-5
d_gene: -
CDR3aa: CASSYSETQYF
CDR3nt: TGTGCCAGCAGTTACTCCGAGACCCAGTACTTC

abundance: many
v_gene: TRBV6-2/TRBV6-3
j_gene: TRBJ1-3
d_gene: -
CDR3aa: CASSYSMLADSGNTIYF
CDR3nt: TGTGCCAGCAGTTACTCGATGCTCGCGGACTCTGGAAACACCATATATTTT

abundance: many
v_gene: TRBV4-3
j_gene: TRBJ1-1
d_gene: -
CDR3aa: CASSPSWEGRTEAFF
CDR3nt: TGCGCCAGCAGCCCTTCCTGGGAGGGACGGACTGAAGCTTTCTTT

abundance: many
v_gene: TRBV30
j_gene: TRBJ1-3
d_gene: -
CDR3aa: CAWRVWGAGNTIYF
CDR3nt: TGTGCCTGGAGAGTATGGGGAGCTGGAAACACCATATATTTT

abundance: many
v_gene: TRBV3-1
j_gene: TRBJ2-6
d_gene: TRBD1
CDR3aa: CASRQGAGANVLTF
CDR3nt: TGTGCCAGCAGACAGGGGGCTGGGGCCAACGTCCTGACTTTC

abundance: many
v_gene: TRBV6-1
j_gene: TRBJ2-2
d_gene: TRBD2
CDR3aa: CASSYGGTGELFF
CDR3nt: TGTGCCAGCAGTTACGGGGGGACCGGGGAGCTGTTTTTT

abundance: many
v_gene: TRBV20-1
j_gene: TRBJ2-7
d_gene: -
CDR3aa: CSARNPHHYEQYF
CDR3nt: TGCAGTGCTAGAAACCCTCATCACTACGAGCAGTACTTC

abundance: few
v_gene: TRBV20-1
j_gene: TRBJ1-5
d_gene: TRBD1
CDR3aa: CSASGQGVSGNQPQHF
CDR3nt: TGCAGTGCTAGCGGACAGGGGGTTTCCGGGAATCAGCCCCAGCATTTT

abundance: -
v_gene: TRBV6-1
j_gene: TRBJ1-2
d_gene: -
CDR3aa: CASAKGFGYTF
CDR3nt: TGTGCCAGTGCAAAAGGGTTCGGCTACACCTTC

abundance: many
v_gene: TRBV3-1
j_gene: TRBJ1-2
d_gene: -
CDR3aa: CASSQLSGGRNGYTF
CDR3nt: TGTGCCAGCAGCCAACTCTCCGGGGGCCGGAATGGCTACACCTTC

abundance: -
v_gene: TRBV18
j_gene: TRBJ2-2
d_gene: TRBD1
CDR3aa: CASSPPSTGATGELFF
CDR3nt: TGTGCCAGCTCACCACCGTCGACAGGGGCGACCGGGGAGCTGTTTTTT

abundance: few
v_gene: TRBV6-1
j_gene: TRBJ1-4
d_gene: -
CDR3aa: CASTLPGTNEKLFF
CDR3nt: TGTGCCAGCACCCTCCCTGGAACTAATGAAAAACTGTTTTTT

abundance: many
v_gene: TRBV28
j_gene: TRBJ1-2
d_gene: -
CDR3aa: CASSQQVNYGYTF
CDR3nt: TGTGCCAGCAGCCAACAGGTTAACTATGGCTACACCTTC

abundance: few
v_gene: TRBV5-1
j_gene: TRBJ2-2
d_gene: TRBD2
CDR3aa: CASSLTGLRTGELFF
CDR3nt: TGCGCCAGCAGCTTGACGGGACTACGAACCGGGGAGCTGTTTTTT

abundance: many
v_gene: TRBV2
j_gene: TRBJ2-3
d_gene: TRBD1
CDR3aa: CASTGQGSDTQYF
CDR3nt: TGTGCCAGCACGGGACAGGGGTCAGATACGCAGTATTTT

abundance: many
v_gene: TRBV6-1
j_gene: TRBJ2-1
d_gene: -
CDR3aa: CASSTGTSDEQFF
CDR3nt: TGTGCCAGCAGTACCGGGACGAGCGATGAGCAGTTCTTC

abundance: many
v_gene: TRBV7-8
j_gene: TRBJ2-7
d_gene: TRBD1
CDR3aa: CASSPQGVFSYEQYF
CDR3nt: TGTGCCAGCAGCCCTCAGGGGGTCTTCTCCTACGAGCAGTACTTC

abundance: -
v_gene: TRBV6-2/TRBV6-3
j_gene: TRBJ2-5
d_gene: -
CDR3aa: CASSRRSRETQYF
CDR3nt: TGTGCCAGCAGCCGCAGATCGAGGGAGACCCAGTACTTC

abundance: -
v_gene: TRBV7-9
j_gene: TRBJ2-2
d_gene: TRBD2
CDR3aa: CASSLGLAGGPKLLGELFF
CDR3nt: TGTGCCAGCAGCTTGGGACTAGCGGGAGGGCCTAAATTGCTAGGGGAGCTGTTTTTT

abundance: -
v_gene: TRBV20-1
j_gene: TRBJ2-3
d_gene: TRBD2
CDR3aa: CSASGETPAGYWVVAGESDTQYF
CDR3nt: TGCAGTGCTAGCGGGGAGACGCCTGCAGGGTACTGGGTAGTAGCGGGAGAGTCAGATACGCAGTATTTT

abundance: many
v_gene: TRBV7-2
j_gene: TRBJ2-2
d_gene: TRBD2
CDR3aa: CASSLGGRETGELFF
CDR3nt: TGTGCCAGCAGCTTGGGAGGGAGGGAAACCGGGGAGCTGTTTTTT

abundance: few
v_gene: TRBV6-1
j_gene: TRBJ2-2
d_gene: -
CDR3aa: CASMEGWSAGELFF
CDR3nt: TGTGCCAGCATGGAGGGATGGAGCGCCGGGGAGCTGTTTTTT

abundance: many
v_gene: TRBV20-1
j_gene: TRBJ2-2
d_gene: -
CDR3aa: CSARQGAGTGELFF
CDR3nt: TGCAGTGCTAGACAGGGAGCCGGCACCGGGGAGCTGTTTTTT

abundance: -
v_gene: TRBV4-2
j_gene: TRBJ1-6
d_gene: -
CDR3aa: CASSQDSGASPLHF
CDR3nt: TGTGCCAGCAGCCAAGATTCGGGGGCTTCACCCCTCCACTTT

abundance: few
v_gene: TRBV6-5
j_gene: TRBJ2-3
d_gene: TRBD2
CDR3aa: CASSYSIVAGATDTQYF
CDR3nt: TGTGCCAGCAGTTACTCGATCGTAGCGGGAGCCACAGATACGCAGTATTTT

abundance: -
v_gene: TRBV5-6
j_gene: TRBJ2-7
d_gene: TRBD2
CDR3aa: CASSSGQLAGVEYEQYF
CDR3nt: TGTGCCAGCAGCTCGGGTCAACTAGCGGGAGTTGAATACGAGCAGTACTTC

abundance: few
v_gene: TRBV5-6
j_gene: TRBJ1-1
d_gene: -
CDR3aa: CASSIRANPMNTEAFF
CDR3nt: TGTGCCAGCAGCATCCGGGCCAACCCCATGAACACTGAAGCTTTCTTT

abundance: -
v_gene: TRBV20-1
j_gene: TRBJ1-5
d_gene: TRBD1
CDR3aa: CSFPGQGSQPQHF
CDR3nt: TGCAGTTTCCCGGGACAGGGAAGTCAGCCCCAGCATTTT

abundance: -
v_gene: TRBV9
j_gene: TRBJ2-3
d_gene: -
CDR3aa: CASSLAFSTDTQYF
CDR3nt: TGTGCCAGCAGCTTAGCGTTTAGCACAGATACGCAGTATTTT

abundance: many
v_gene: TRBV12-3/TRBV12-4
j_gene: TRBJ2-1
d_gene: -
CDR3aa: CASSWRYNEQFF
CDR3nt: TGTGCCAGCAGTTGGAGATACAATGAGCAGTTCTTC

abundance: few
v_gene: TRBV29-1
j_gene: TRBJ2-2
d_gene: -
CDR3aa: CSVLGFTGELFF
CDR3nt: TGCAGCGTTTTGGGATTCACCGGGGAGCTGTTTTTT

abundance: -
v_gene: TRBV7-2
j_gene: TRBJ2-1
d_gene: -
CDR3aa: CASSLALSVGGAWNEQFF
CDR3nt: TGTGCCAGCAGCTTAGCTCTTAGCGTGGGGGGGGCCTGGAATGAGCAGTTCTTC

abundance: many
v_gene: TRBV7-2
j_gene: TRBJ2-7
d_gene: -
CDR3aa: CASSLEAASVYEQYF
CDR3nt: TGTGCCAGCAGCTTAGAGGCGGCTAGCGTCTACGAGCAGTACTTC

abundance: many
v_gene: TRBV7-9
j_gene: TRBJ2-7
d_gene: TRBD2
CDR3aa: CASSPFSGRFNEQYF
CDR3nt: TGTGCCAGCAGCCCCTTTAGCGGGAGATTCAACGAGCAGTACTTC

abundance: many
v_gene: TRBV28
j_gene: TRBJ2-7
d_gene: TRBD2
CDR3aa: CASSSPGLAGGPREQYF
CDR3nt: TGTGCCAGCAGTTCTCCGGGACTAGCGGGAGGGCCCCGCGAGCAGTACTTC

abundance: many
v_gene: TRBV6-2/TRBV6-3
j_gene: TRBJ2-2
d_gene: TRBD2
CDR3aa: CASSRPSSGTTNTGELFF
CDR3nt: TGTGCCAGCAGTCGCCCCTCCTCGGGGACTACCAACACCGGGGAGCTGTTTTTT

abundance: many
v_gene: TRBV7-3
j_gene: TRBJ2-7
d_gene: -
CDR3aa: CASSTDAAPLYEQYF
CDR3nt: TGTGCCAGCAGCACTGACGCGGCACCTCTCTACGAGCAGTACTTC

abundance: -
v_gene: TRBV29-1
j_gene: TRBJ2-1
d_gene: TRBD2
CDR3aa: CSGRGVGEQFF
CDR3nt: TGCAGCGGACGGGGGGTCGGGGAGCAGTTCTTC

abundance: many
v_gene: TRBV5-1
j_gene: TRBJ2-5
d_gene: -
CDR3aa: CASSLANGETQYF
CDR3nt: TGCGCCAGCAGCTTGGCCAACGGAGAGACCCAGTACTTC

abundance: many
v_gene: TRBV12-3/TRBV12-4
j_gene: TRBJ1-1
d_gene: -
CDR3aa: CASSSARGWDTEAFF
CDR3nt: TGTGCCAGCAGTTCCGCCAGGGGTTGGGACACTGAAGCTTTCTTT

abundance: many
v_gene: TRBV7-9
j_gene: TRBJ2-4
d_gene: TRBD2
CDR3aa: CASSPLGGASGNIQYF
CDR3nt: TGTGCCAGCAGCCCCCTGGGAGGGGCGTCGGGAAACATTCAGTACTTC

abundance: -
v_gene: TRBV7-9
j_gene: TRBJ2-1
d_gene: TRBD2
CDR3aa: CASSLVTSGNLDEQFF
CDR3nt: TGTGCCAGCAGCTTGGTGACTAGCGGGAATCTTGATGAGCAGTTCTTC

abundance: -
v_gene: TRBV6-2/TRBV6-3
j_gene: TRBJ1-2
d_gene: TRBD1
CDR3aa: CASSYGTGTRGYTF
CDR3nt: TGTGCCAGCAGTTATGGGACAGGGACACGCGGCTACACCTTC

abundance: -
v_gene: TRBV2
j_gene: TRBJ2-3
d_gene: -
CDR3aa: CASSAWTDTDTQYF
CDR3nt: TGTGCCAGCAGTGCCTGGACGGATACAGATACGCAGTATTTT

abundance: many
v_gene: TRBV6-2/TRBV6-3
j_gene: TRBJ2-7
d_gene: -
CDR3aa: CASSYSVGTYEQYF
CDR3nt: TGTGCCAGCAGTTACTCCGTAGGAACCTACGAGCAGTACTTC

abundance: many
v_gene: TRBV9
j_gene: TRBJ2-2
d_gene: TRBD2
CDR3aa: CASSSVGLNTGELFF
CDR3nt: TGTGCCAGCAGCTCAGTGGGACTAAACACCGGGGAGCTGTTTTTT

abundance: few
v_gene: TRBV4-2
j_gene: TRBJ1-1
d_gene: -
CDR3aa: CASSQDRDLNTEAFF
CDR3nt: TGTGCCAGCAGCCAAGACAGGGACTTGAACACTGAAGCTTTCTTT

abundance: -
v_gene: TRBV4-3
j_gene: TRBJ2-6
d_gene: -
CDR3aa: CASSQFTGAGANVLTF
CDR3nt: TGCGCCAGCAGCCAATTCACGGGGGCTGGGGCCAACGTCCTGACTTTC

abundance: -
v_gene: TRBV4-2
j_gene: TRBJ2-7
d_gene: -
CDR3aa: CASSQTPGGNEQYF
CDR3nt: TGTGCCAGCAGCCAAACACCCGGGGGCAACGAGCAGTACTTC

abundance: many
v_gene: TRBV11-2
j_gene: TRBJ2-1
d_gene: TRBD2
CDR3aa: CASSLGLAGVGEQFF
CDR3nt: TGTGCCAGCAGCTTGGGACTAGCGGGAGTCGGTGAGCAGTTCTTC

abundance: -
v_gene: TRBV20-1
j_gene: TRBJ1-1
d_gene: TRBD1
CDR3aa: CSAPWTGMVAFF
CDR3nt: TGCAGTGCTCCTTGGACAGGGATGGTAGCTTTCTTT

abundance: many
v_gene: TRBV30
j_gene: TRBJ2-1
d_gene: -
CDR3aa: CAWMGDSYNEQFF
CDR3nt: TGTGCCTGGATGGGGGATTCCTACAATGAGCAGTTCTTC

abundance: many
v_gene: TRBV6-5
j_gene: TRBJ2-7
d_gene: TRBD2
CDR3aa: CASSYSTSGGEYEQYF
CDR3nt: TGTGCCAGCAGTTACTCGACTAGCGGGGGGGAGTACGAGCAGTACTTC

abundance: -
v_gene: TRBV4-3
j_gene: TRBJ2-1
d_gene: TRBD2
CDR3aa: CASSQKSGSSYNEQFF
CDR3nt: TGCGCCAGCAGCCAAAAAAGCGGGAGCTCCTACAATGAGCAGTTCTTC